This TCR beta chain came from a study of blood T cell repertoires in COVID-19 (TCRdb year 2020). The study in broad terms: Collaborator samples came from the United States, Italy and Spain and covered acute and convalescent phases of COVID-19. A freely available public database, intended as a resource for researchers studying the immune response to SARS-CoV-2, is where the repertoires were released. The prospective study material was composed of cDNA or gDNA derived from T cells, B-cell-depleted T cells, or PBMCs. Where HLA class I and class II types were available, the types were taken from metadata supplied by the sample provider, not from assay-based typing. Sample metadata almost always included a de-identified subject ID, COVID-19 status, age in years and sex. The dataset comprised deeply sampled blood TCRbeta repertoires from subjects exposed to, actively infected with, or recovered from COVID-19. The samples were drawn from the first 160 participants of the ongoing ImmuneRACE study and from some 1,300 subjects provided by 6 global collaborators.

The immunoSEQ Assay, a bias-controlled multiplex PCR, was used to amplify TCRbeta CDR3 regions from genomic DNA. The published analysis was carried out like this. The number of nucleated cells in each sample was estimated from the amplification of reference gene primers within the assay. To quantify the absolute abundance of each unique TCRbeta CDR3 rearrangement, sequence reads were collapsed and filtered. For each sample, productive Simpson clonality was calculated as the square root of Simpson's diversity index across productive rearrangements. TCRdb carries this immuneACCESS record with in-frame sequences only. Its versions omit some clonotypes, under half of them owing to an unresolved V gene in the studies checked, with the rest unexplained. V and J calls and clone size are as listed in that table; D and trimming were resolved from the DNA. Across this sample there are 150,000 to 200,000 clones, with more than 70% seen only once. The top ten hold roughly 19% of the sample.

Inclusive of the bounding cysteine and phenylalanine, the CDR3 is 13 residues long. Only CDR3 DNA is held: 39 bases, read in frame from base 1. For CDR1 and CDR2, the germline V gene lists MNHEY and SVGAGI. V lost 2 bases and J lost 5 bases; the stretch between them is 9 bases long. Results the study describes overall, beyond this receptor: The amount of clinical and demographic metadata varied by source and participant and was provided uncurated.

A word on this clone: This clone's antigen is unknown. There are no base qualities to consult, and no much larger clone falls within one base.

Another Seattle source contributed samples from volunteer blood donors who had recovered from COVID-19. Whole blood was collected in K2EDTA tubes by collaborating institutions according to the institutions' own protocols. For TCRbeta analysis, collaborators shipped samples in one of three forms: frozen whole blood, isolated PBMCs, or DNA extracted from either of those sample types. This receptor was taken from a woman in her 70s who had recovered from COVID-19. The receptor chain draws on TRBV6-5 and TRBJ2-5; TRBD2 is a weak D gene call, 5 bases matching. Sequencing input: peripheral blood. The DNA is as follows: TGTGCCAGCAGTTACAGGGAGTGGGAGACCCAGTACTTC. This yields the protein CASSYREWETQYF.